The present T cell receptor (beta chain) was sequenced within a study of cytomegalovirus exposure and HLA in healthy donors. Study outcomes and limitations: Data from an earlier analysis indicated that most TCR beta V segments were productive either about 87% or about 30% of the time.

V dropped 4 bases and J dropped 3 bases, with 4 bases sitting between them. The CDR3 consists of 12 residues. Looked up from germline, CDR1 is SQVTM and CDR2 is ANQGSEA. Amplification used 60 Vbeta primers and 13 Jbeta primers. TCRdb's copy holds only in-frame clones and misses some; the assay was immunoSEQ multiplex PCR. Here the sample spans some 98,000 clones, about 81% being singletons. To note about this clone: Antigen: not known.

The sequenced sample was PBMCs. This clonotype was sampled from a man aged 40-49 years in good health and CMV-seronegative. The genes are TRBV29-1 and TRBJ2-6; D uncertain. The CDR3 sequence: CSVGGGANVLTF. CDR3 DNA: TGCAGCGTTGGCGGTGGGGCCAACGTCCTGACTTTC.